Listed here are 6 T cell receptor beta chains from one sample, sequenced in a study of cytomegalovirus exposure and HLA in healthy donors. Sequencing was performed with immunoSEQ multiplex PCR; in TCRdb, only in-frame clones are kept and a portion is missing. The sample yields 160,000 or so clones, roughly 86% seen once. What was sequenced was PBMCs. Receptors originate from a man in his late teens or twenties in good health and CMV-seropositive.

Notes on this clone: The sample carries other DNA sequences with the same CDR3. The V gene is TRBV9, the J gene TRBJ2-7; TRBD1 matches 9 bases. Germline loops: CDR1 SGDLS, CDR2 YYNGEE. J lost 0 bases, V lost 0 bases, and 1 base had no gene match. The CDR3 length is 15 residues. The CDR3 loop is CASSVGGQGSYEQYF. The CDR3 DNA follows: TGTGCCAGCAGCGTAGGGGGACAGGGCTCCTACGAGCAGTACTTC. The full variable domain, completed using reference TRBV9 and TRBJ2-7, is DSGVTQTPKHLITATGQRVTLRCSPRSGDLSVYWYQQSLDQGLQFLIQYYNGEERAKGNILERFSAQQFPDLHSELNLSSLELGDSALYFCASSVGGQGSYEQYFGPGTRLTVT.

This clone appeared once. The V gene is TRBV7-9, the J gene TRBJ1-3; TRBD1 aligns across 7 bases. Per the germline V gene, CDR1 is SEHNR and CDR2 is FQNEAQ (reference sequence). The CDR3 extends over 16 amino acids. V was pared by 5 bases and J by 2 bases, with 9 bases of the junction left unmatched. The CDR3 bases are TGTGCCAGCAGCGGGCAACTGACAGGGCCTGGAAACACCATATATTTT. This gives the protein CASSGQLTGPGNTIYF.

V gene TRBV5-4 combines with J gene TRBJ2-2; D remains ambiguous. The V end was cut by 6 bases, the J end by 0 bases, with 15 bases between. The length of the CDR3 is 16 residues. The germline CDR1 and CDR2 sequences are SGHNT and YYREEE (reference sequence). CDR3 region: CASTETPAPNTGELFF. CDR3 in DNA: TGTGCCAGCACCGAGACACCGGCTCCGAACACCGGGGAGCTGTTTTTT.

This clone was recorded a few times. J is TRBJ2-7 and V is TRBV7-2; no clear D gene. Trimming shortened V by 1 base and J by 6 bases, and 4 bases separated the two germline ends. This CDR3 is built from 11 residues. From germline, CDR1 is SGHTA and CDR2 FQGNSA. This CDR3 is CASSLVGEQYF. CDR3 DNA sequence: TGTGCCAGCAGCTTAGTCGGCGAGCAGTACTTC.

This chain joins TRBV5-4 and TRBJ1-1; D not resolved. Germline CDR1 is SGHNT and CDR2 is YYREEE (reference sequence). The V end lost 2 bases, the J end lost 5 bases, and 13 bases lay between the germline ends. The CDR3 extends over 14 amino acids. The CDR3 DNA follows: TGTGCCAGCAGCTTAAGTGGCCTCCGAACTGAAGCTTTCTTT. Amino acid sequence: CASSLSGLRTEAFF.

The chain combines TRBV21-1 with TRBJ2-7; the DNA was not compared with TRBD2, the D call given in the table. TRBV21-1 is flagged as a pseudogene. The CDR3 loop spans 13 amino acids. The CDR3 here is CAITSGSAYEQYF. CDR3 bases: TGTGCCATTACTAGCGGGAGTGCCTACGAGCAGTACTTC.